A single sample gave rise to the 17 T cell receptor beta chains below, sequenced in a study of control samples from healthy donors and cancer patients. Clones were read by immunoSEQ multiplex PCR, and TCRdb kept only the in-frame ones, dropping some. This table holds about 71,000 clones, just under 90% found once. Material for sequencing was PBMCs. These TCRs come from a man in his sixties with lung cancer.

The V gene is TRBV6-5, the J gene TRBJ1-5; the match to TRBD1 covers 7 bases. Trimming at V came to 6 bases and at J to 4 bases, leaving 9 bases not matched to a gene. This CDR3 has 15 amino acids. The germline CDR1 and CDR2 sequences are MNHEY and SVGAGI. The chain's CDR3 is CASRQGMAENQPQHF. CDR3 in DNA: TGTGCCAGCAGACAGGGGATGGCTGAGAATCAGCCCCAGCATTTT.

CDR3 DNA sequence: TGCGCCAGCAGTGAGCGGACAGGCCCTAATGAAAAACTGTTTTTT. Residues: CASSERTGPNEKLFF. The V call is TRBV10-1, the J call TRBJ1-4; 7 bases are shared with TRBD1. CDR1 WNHNN and CDR2 SYGVQD come from the germline V gene (reference sequence). J was trimmed by 3 bases and V by 2 bases; bases with no gene match: 3. The CDR3 loop spans 15 amino acids.

This clone was observed a handful of times. The chain links TRBV5-1 to TRBJ2-1; possible D gene TRBD1, 5 bases. The germline CDR1 and CDR2 sequences are SGHRS and YFSETQ. V shed 6 bases and J shed 9 bases, with 28 bases lying between them. CDR3 length: 17 residues. The CDR3 DNA reads as TGCGCCAGCACAGGATCTTTCGGTGGGGCCCGTACGGGTGAGCAGTTCTTC. Residues: CASTGSFGGARTGEQFF.

The chain links TRBV30 to TRBJ2-1, with unresolved D. The germline V gene has CDR1 GTSNPN and CDR2 SVGIG (reference sequence). CDR3 length: 14 residues. V was clipped by 2 bases and J by 0 bases, with 8 bases between them. CDR3 in amino acids: CAWSRASSYNEQFF. In nucleotides, the CDR3 is TGTGCCTGGAGTCGCGCAAGCTCCTACAATGAGCAGTTCTTC.

The chain uses TRBV6-5 and TRBJ2-2; 7 positions agree with TRBD1. The germline gives CDR1 MNHEY, CDR2 SVGAGI. This CDR3 comprises 14 residues. J lost 1 base, V lost 7 bases, and 3 bases had no gene match. The CDR3 reads CASKGDRNTGELFF. CDR3 bases: TGTGCCAGCAAAGGGGACAGGAACACCGGGGAGCTGTTTTTT.

This sequence joins TRBV6-4 and TRBJ2-3; D not certain. Germline V gene sequence: CDR1 MRHNA, CDR2 SNTAGT. With 4 bases removed from V and 0 bases from J, the gap between germline ends came to 8 bases. This CDR3 spans 14 amino acids. CDR3 sequence: CASSATGSTDTQYF. The CDR3 nucleotides read TGTGCCAGCAGTGCAACTGGGAGCACAGATACGCAGTATTTT.

The CDR3 loop is CASSSFGSGGPNTGELFF. CDR3 in DNA: TGTGCCAGCAGCTCTTTCGGCTCGGGGGGGCCGAACACCGGGGAGCTGTTTTTT. The V call is TRBV9, the J call TRBJ2-2; 8 bases line up with TRBD2. With V trimmed by 4 bases and J by 0 bases, 11 bases remained unmatched. The CDR3 has 18 amino acids. CDR1 SGDLS and CDR2 YYNGEE come from the germline V gene.

V is TRBV11-2 and J is TRBJ1-2; a possible D gene is TRBD1 (6 bases). Trimming stripped 1 base from V and 2 bases from J, with 11 bases between. This CDR3 region has 15 residues. The germline V gene has CDR1 SGHAT and CDR2 FQNNGV. The CDR3 here is CASSLVATGNYGYTF. CDR3 DNA: TGTGCCAGCAGCTTAGTTGCAACAGGGAACTATGGCTACACCTTC.

The chain couples TRBV3-1 (or the pseudogene TRBV3-2) to TRBJ2-7; 14 nucleotides line up with TRBD2. The CDR3 is 15 amino acids. Germline V gene lookup returns CDR1 LGHDT and CDR2 YNNKEL (reference sequence). J gave up 6 bases and V 4 bases, and 5 bases lay outside the gene matches. CDR3 in amino acids: CASSLGLAGDPEQYF. The CDR3 coding sequence is TGTGCCAGCAGCCTGGGACTAGCGGGGGATCCCGAGCAGTACTTC.

This clone was observed a single time. The rearrangement joins TRBV7-9 to TRBJ2-1; 11 bases are a match to TRBD2. V lost 3 bases and J lost 8; bases outside the gene matches: 3. Germline V gene data show CDR1 as SEHNR and CDR2 as FQNEAQ (reference sequence). The CDR3 spans 14 residues. The CDR3 DNA sequence: TGTGCCAGCAGCTTTTTAGCGGGGGGGCATGAGCAGTTCTTC. This encodes CASSFLAGGHEQFF.

This chain connects TRBV25-1 to TRBJ2-5; 15 nucleotides line up with TRBD2. V was pared by 1 base and J by 11 bases, with 8 bases of the junction left unmatched. The germline V gene encodes CDR1 MGHDK and CDR2 SYGVNS. CDR3 length: 16 amino acids. For the CDR3, the DNA is TGTGCCAGCAGTGAATTCCCCGGGACTAGCGGGGGGCAGCAGTACTTC. Encoded protein: CASSEFPGTSGGQQYF.

DNA of the CDR3: TGTGCCAGCAGCTTAACTCGGGGGCTCACCGGGGAGCTGTTTTTT. It specifies CASSLTRGLTGELFF. The chain carries TRBV7-3 and TRBJ2-2; D is possibly TRBD1 or TRBD2 (6 bases each). Trimming took off 0 bases at V and 4 bases at J, with 9 bases between the two ends. CDR1 and CDR2 from the germline V gene are SGHTA and FQGTGA. The CDR3 is 15 residues long.

This chain connects TRBV30 to TRBJ1-2; TRBD1 is a possible D gene (6 bases). This CDR3 contains 14 residues. With 3 bases removed from V and 7 bases from J, the gap between germline ends came to 18 bases. CDR1 and CDR2 (germline): GTSNPN, SVGIG (reference sequence). CDR3 DNA sequence: TGTGCCTGGAGGTCTACCGGGACAAGCTCTGGCTACACCTTC. Its translation is CAWRSTGTSSGYTF.

The V call is TRBV9, the J call TRBJ2-7; possible D gene TRBD1, 6 bases. The V gene lost 0 bases and the J gene lost 4 bases, with 8 bases spanning the gap. The CDR3 consists of 13 residues. Germline CDR1 and CDR2: SGDLS and YYNGEE. As DNA, the CDR3 is TGTGCCAGCAGCGTAGGGGACATATACGAGCAGTACTTC. Amino acids: CASSVGDIYEQYF.

The V call is TRBV7-8, the J call TRBJ2-3, with TRBD2 as a possible D gene (6 bases). The CDR3 runs 16 residues. Germline V lookup: CDR1 SGHVS, CDR2 FQNEAQ. Trimming shortened V by 1 base and J by 0 bases, and 11 bases separated the two germline ends. The CDR3 reads CASSLGGGTSTDTQYF. Here the CDR3 DNA reads TGTGCCAGCAGCTTAGGGGGCGGGACGAGCACAGATACGCAGTATTTT.

The CDR3 spells CASSPPGVQSLDTQYF. The CDR3 DNA reads as TGTGCCAGCTCACCACCCGGGGTGCAGAGCCTGGATACGCAGTATTTT. This rearrangement joins TRBV18 to TRBJ2-3; D is perhaps TRBD2 (5 bases). This CDR3 spans 16 amino acids. V was shortened by 0 bases and J by 6 bases, with 16 bases between the two germline ends. Germline CDR1 and CDR2: KGHSH and LQKENI.

This chain connects TRBV27 to TRBJ2-1; 12 positions match TRBD2. The CDR3 runs 14 residues. Germline V gene data show CDR1 as MNHEY and CDR2 as SMNVEV (reference sequence). V was pared by 6 bases and J by 6 bases, with 3 bases of the junction left unmatched. CDR3 loop: CASRLAGGPNEQFF. DNA of the CDR3: TGTGCCAGCAGGCTAGCGGGGGGGCCCAATGAGCAGTTCTTC.